This TCR beta chain comes out of a study of T cells of healthy individuals. TCRdb used MiXCR to reprocess the 5' RACE reads, holding one entry per CDR3 protein. The data show about 53,000 distinct CDR3 sequences, 14% to 15% seen once. This clonotype was recorded many times. The trim removed 5 bases at V and 2 bases at J, leaving 5 bases unmatched. Germline CDR1 and CDR2: SGHTA and FQGNSA. The CDR3 has 14 amino acids. The TCR originated in a human donor in good health. This chain uses TRBV7-2 with TRBJ2-7, with TRBD2 matching 8 bases. The CDR3 DNA sequence: TGTGCCAGCAGCGCCGCGGGGGGAACCTACGAGCAGTACTTC. This gives the protein CASSAAGGTYEQYF.